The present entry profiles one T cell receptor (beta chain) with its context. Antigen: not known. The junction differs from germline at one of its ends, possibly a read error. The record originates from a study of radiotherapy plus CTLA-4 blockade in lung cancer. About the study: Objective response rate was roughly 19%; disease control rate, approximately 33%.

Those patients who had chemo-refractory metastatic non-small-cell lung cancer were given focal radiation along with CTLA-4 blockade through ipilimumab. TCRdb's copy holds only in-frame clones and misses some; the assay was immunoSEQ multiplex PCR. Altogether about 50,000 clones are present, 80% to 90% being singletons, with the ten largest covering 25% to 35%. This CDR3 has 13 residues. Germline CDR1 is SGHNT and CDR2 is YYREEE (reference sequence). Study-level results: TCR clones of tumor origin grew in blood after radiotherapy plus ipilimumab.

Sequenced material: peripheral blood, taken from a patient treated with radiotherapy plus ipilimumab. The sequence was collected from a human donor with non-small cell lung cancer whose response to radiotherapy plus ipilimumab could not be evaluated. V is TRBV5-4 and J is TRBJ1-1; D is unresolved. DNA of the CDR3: TGTGCCAGCAGCTTCCCACAGAACGCTGAAGCTTTCTTT. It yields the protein CASSFPQNAEAFF.